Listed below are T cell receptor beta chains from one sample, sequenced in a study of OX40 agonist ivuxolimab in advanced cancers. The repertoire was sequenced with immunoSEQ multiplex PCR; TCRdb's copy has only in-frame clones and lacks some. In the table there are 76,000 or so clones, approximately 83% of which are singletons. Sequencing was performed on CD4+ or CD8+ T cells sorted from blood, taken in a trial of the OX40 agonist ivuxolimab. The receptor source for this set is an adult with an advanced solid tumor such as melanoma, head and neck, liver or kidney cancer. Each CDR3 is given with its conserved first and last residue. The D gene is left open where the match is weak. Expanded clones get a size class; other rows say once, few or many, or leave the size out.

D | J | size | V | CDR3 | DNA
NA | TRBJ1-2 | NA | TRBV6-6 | CASGEGGYGYTF | TGTGCCAGTGGGGAGGGGGGCTATGGCTACACCTTC
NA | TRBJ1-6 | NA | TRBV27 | CASSITGSYNSPLHF | TGTGCCAGCAGCATCACAGGGTCCTATAATTCACCCCTCCACTTT
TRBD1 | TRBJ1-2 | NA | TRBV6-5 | CASSKDRTVYGYTF | TGTGCCAGCAGTAAGGACAGGACCGTCTATGGCTACACCTTC
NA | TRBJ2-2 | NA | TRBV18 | CASSKQNTGELFF | TGTGCCAGCTCGAAACAGAACACCGGGGAGCTGTTTTTT
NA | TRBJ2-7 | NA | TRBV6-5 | CASSPTSYEQYF | TGTGCCAGCAGCCCTACCTCCTACGAGCAGTACTTC
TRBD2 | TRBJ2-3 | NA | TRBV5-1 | CASKVERGTGTDTQYF | TGCGCCAGCAAAGTGGAGCGGGGGACCGGCACAGATACGCAGTATTTT
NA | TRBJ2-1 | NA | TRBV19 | CASSIASGTRYYNEQFF | TGTGCCAGTAGTATAGCCTCCGGGACCCGATACTACAATGAGCAGTTCTTC
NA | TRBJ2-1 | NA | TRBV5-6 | CASSLLETLQFF | TGTGCCAGCAGCTTGTTGGAGACACTGCAGTTCTTC
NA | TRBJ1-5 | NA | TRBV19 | CASSIATENQPQHF | TGTGCCAGTAGTATAGCGACAGAGAATCAGCCCCAGCATTTT
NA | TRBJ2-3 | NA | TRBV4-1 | CASSPASQDTQYF | TGCGCCAGCAGCCCTGCATCTCAGGATACGCAGTATTTT
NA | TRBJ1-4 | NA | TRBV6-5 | CASSREGKANEKLFF | TGTGCCAGCAGCCGCGAGGGGAAAGCTAATGAAAAACTGTTTTTT
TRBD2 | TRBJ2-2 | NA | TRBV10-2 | CASSESRGRANIRELFF | TGCGCCAGCAGTGAGTCGCGCGGGAGGGCGAATATCCGGGAGCTGTTTTTT
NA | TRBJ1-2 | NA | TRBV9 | CASSVGSGSRKAYGYTF | TGTGCCAGCAGCGTGGGATCGGGATCTCGTAAAGCTTATGGCTACACCTTC
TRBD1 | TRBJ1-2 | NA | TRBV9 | CASSVFSRQGAEDVYGYTF | TGTGCCAGCAGCGTATTTTCCCGACAGGGGGCAGAAGATGTCTATGGCTACACCTTC
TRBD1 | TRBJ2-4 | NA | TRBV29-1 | CSVARGQGVMDF | TGCAGCGTTGCGAGGGGACAGGGGGTGATGGACTTC
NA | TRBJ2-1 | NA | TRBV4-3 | CASSQDWDGAYNEQFF | TGCGCCAGCAGCCAAGATTGGGACGGGGCCTACAATGAGCAGTTCTTC
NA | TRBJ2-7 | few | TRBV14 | CASSLPGPLLYF | TGTGCCAGCAGCCTACCCGGCCCTTTACTTTACTTC
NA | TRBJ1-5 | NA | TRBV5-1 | CASSLGVSNQPQHF | TGCGCCAGCAGCTTGGGGGTTAGCAATCAGCCCCAGCATTTT
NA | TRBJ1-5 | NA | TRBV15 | CATSRDSGPDQPQHF | TGTGCCACCAGCAGAGATAGCGGGCCGGATCAGCCCCAGCATTTT
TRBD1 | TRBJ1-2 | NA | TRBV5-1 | CASSLGRDSYLYGYTF | TGCGCCAGCAGCTTGGGCCGGGACAGCTACCTCTATGGCTACACCTTC
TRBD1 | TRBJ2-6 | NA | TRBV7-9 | CASSRDRDTSGANVLTF | TGTGCCAGCAGCCGCGACAGGGATACATCTGGGGCCAACGTCCTGACTTTC
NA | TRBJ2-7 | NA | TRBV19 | CASSLQTGGPYEQYF | TGTGCCAGTAGTCTCCAAACCGGGGGCCCCTACGAGCAGTACTTC